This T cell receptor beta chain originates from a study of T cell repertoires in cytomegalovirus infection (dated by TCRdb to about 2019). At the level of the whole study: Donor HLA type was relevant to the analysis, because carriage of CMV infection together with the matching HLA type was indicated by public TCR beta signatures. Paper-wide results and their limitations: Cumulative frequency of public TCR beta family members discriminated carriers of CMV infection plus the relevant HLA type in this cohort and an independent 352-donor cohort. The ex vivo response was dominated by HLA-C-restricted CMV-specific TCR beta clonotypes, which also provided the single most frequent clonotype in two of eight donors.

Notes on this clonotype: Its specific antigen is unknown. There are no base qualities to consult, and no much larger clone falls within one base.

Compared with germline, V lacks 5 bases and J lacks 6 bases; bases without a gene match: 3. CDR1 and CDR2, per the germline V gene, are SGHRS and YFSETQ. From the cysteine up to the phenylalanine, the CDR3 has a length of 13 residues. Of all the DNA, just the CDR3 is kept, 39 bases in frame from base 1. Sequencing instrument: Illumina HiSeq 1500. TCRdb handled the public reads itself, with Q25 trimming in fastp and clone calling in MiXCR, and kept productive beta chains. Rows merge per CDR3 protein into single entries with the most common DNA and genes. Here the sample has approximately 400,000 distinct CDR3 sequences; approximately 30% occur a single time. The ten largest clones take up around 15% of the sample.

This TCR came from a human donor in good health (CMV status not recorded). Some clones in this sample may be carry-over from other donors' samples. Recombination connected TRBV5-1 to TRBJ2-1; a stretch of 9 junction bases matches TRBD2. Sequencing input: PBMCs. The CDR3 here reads CASSSGGSNEQFF. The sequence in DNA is TGCGCCAGCAGTAGCGGGGGTAGCAATGAGCAGTTCTTC.